What follows are 32 T cell receptor beta chains derived from one specimen sequenced in a study of cytomegalovirus exposure and HLA in healthy donors. PCR involved 60 Vbeta and 13 Jbeta primers. The method was immunoSEQ multiplex PCR; TCRdb's version includes in-frame clones alone and lacks a portion of them. The sample carries about 230,000 clones, more than 60% recorded once. Sequencing used PBMCs. All receptors come from a woman aged 55-70 years in good health and CMV-seropositive.

This chain connects TRBV27 to TRBJ1-6; the D is unclear. Germline V gene lookup returns CDR1 MNHEY and CDR2 SMNVEV (reference sequence). This CDR3 contains 16 residues. V was trimmed by 6 bases and J by 0 bases, leaving 12 bases between them. This CDR3 reads CASSQRPGSYNSPLHF. CDR3 sequence (DNA): TGTGCCAGCAGCCAACGACCGGGCTCCTATAATTCACCCCTCCACTTT.

The chain joins TRBV6-5 to TRBJ1-2, with D perhaps matching TRBD1 (5 bases). Germline values: CDR1 MNHEY, CDR2 SVGAGI. This CDR3 is built from 11 residues. V lost 8 bases and J 7 bases, leaving 11 bases between the germline ends. The CDR3 loop is CASSLGGGYTF. CDR3 in DNA: TGTGCCAGCTCCTTGGGGGGTGGCTACACCTTC.

This clone was counted only a few times. This chain connects TRBV4-2 to TRBJ2-7; tentatively, D is TRBD1 (6 bases). The CDR3 has 15 residues. V lost 2 bases, J lost 0 bases, and 11 bases lay in between. CDR1 and CDR2 (germline): LGHNA, YNFKEQ. The CDR3 sequence: CASSQQGTGSYEQYF. The CDR3, as DNA: TGTGCCAGCAGCCAACAGGGGACGGGCTCCTACGAGCAGTACTTC.

The rearrangement links TRBV9 to TRBJ2-1, with 8 positions matching TRBD2. Germline lookup yields CDR1 SGDLS and CDR2 YYNGEE. Germline trimming cut 0 bases from V and 6 bases from J; bases unmatched to any gene: 8. The CDR3 sequence is 16 residues long. The CDR3 DNA reads TGTGCCAGCAGCGTAGGCGGGCGCGGGAGGCTCAATGAGCAGTTCTTC. Its translation is CASSVGGRGRLNEQFF.

This clone was detected only once. One junction end does not reproduce the germline sequence, and a read error may be involved. V is TRBV7-9 and J is TRBJ2-7, with D maybe TRBD1 (7 bases). The CDR3 sequence is 15 residues long. The germline gives CDR1 SEHNR, CDR2 FQNEAQ (reference sequence). The CDR3 here is CSSSQSGGGPYEQYF. CDR3 nucleotides: TGTTCCAGCAGCCAAAGCGGAGGGGGCCCCTACGAGCAGTACTTC.

As for this clone: The same CDR3 is also encoded by other DNA sequences in this sample. The chain has TRBV18 and TRBJ2-5; a weak D match, TRBD2 (6 bases). Germline lookup yields CDR1 KGHSH and CDR2 LQKENI. Trimming pared 0 bases from V and 4 bases from J, leaving 6 bases between. This CDR3 has 13 amino acids. The CDR3 spells CASSPPGGETQYF. In DNA, the CDR3 is TGTGCCAGCTCACCACCGGGAGGAGAGACCCAGTACTTC. Combining the CDR3 with reference TRBV18 and TRBJ2-5 gives the whole variable domain NAGVMQNPRHLVRRRGQEARLRCSPMKGHSHVYWYRQLPEEGLKFMVYLQKENIIDESGMPKERFSAEFPKEGPSILRIQQVVRGDSAAYFCASSPPGGETQYFGPGTRLLVL.

In this sample, this clone turned up a few times. The V call is TRBV6-6, the J call TRBJ1-2, with D perhaps matching TRBD1 (5 bases). Per germline, CDR1 MNHNY and CDR2 SVGAGI (reference sequence). The V gene lost 0 bases and the J gene lost 7 bases, with 9 bases spanning the gap. This CDR3 contains 13 residues. DNA for the CDR3: TGTGCCAGCAGTTACTCGACAGAAAGTGGCTACACCTTC. Its protein is CASSYSTESGYTF.

V usage is TRBV7-2 and J usage is TRBJ2-1; TRBD1 might be the D (6 bases). The CDR3 extends over 11 amino acids. The V gene lost 5 bases and the J gene lost 9 bases, with 8 bases spanning the gap. Germline-derived CDR1 and CDR2 are SGHTA and FQGNSA. The chain's CDR3 is CASSADSEQFF. Here the CDR3 DNA reads TGTGCCAGCAGCGCGGACAGTGAGCAGTTCTTC.

The chain is built from TRBV30 and TRBJ1-4; D is unresolved. Trimming removed 0 bases from V and 5 bases from J, with 10 bases in between. The CDR3 has 14 residues. Germline V gene sequence: CDR1 GTSNPN, CDR2 SVGIG (reference sequence). The CDR3 DNA reads TGTGCCTGGAGTGTGGGGAGCCTGAATGAAAAACTGTTTTTT. Residues: CAWSVGSLNEKLFF.

The chain has TRBV6-1 and TRBJ2-7; the D gene is possibly TRBD1 (5 bases). V lost 7 bases and J 0 bases, leaving 13 bases between the germline ends. Germline V gene sequence: CDR1 MNHNS, CDR2 SASEGT. This CDR3 has 14 residues. The CDR3 reads CASTKGYDSYEQYF. CDR3 DNA: TGTGCCAGCACCAAGGGGTACGACTCCTACGAGCAGTACTTC.

The CDR3 bases are TGTGCCAGCACCCCGGGGGGCGGAGAGACCCAGTACTTC. This codes for CASTPGGGETQYF. This chain connects TRBV5-4 to TRBJ2-5, with a tentative D call TRBD2 (7 bases). Looked up from germline, CDR1 is SGHNT and CDR2 is YYREEE (reference sequence). V was clipped by 6 bases and J by 4 bases, with 13 bases between them. The CDR3 runs 13 residues.

The gene calls are TRBV4-1 and TRBJ2-1; 10 bases match TRBD2. With 4 bases clipped from V and 5 bases from J, the junction kept 5 bases outside the gene matches. Germline CDR1 reads MGHRA; CDR2 reads YSYEKL. This CDR3 is 15 amino acids long. For the CDR3, the DNA is TGCGCCAGCAGCCTAAGACTAGCGGGCGACAATGAGCAGTTCTTC. Its translation is CASSLRLAGDNEQFF.

V gene TRBV11-2 combines with J gene TRBJ2-3, with 10 bases fitting TRBD2. Losses at the gene ends were 2 bases for V and 6 bases for J; bases not matched to a gene: 8. This CDR3 comprises 16 residues. Germline V lookup: CDR1 SGHAT, CDR2 FQNNGV. Here the CDR3 DNA reads TGTGCCAGCAGCTTACCGCCCGGACTAGCGGAGGATACGCAGTATTTT. Its protein product is CASSLPPGLAEDTQYF.

The chain's CDR3 is CASSSAGTNTGELFF. The CDR3, as DNA: TGTGCCAGCAGCTCAGCGGGGACGAACACCGGGGAGCTGTTTTTT. J is TRBJ2-2 and V is TRBV11-3; TRBD2 aligns across 7 bases. Trimming at V came to 4 bases and at J to 0 bases, leaving 2 bases not matched to a gene. The germline V gene encodes CDR1 SGHNT and CDR2 YENEEA. CDR3 length equals 15 residues.

The rearrangement uses TRBV7-9 and TRBJ1-2; a weak D match, TRBD1 (5 bases). The V end lost 3 bases, the J end lost 3 bases, and 11 bases lay between the germline ends. From germline, CDR1 is SEHNR and CDR2 FQNEAQ (reference sequence). The CDR3 loop spans 14 amino acids. CDR3 loop: CASSLMQGDYGYTF. The DNA for the CDR3 is TGTGCCAGCAGCTTGATGCAGGGTGACTATGGCTACACCTTC.

This rearrangement joins TRBV6-1 to TRBJ2-5; D remains ambiguous. The CDR3 is made up of 15 amino acids. Germline loops: CDR1 MNHNS, CDR2 SASEGT. Trimming shortened V by 0 bases and J by 4 bases, and 12 bases separated the two germline ends. The CDR3 DNA reads TGTGCCAGCAGTGAAGCGCAGGTCTGGGTAGAGACCCAGTACTTC. This codes for CASSEAQVWVETQYF.

This clone was detected a few times. The rearrangement links TRBV19 to TRBJ2-7, with 9 nucleotides matching TRBD1. V lost 5 bases and J lost 3; bases outside the gene matches: 5. CDR3 size: 14 residues. Germline V gene lookup returns CDR1 LNHDA and CDR2 SQIVND (reference sequence). The CDR3 region is CASSLDRGNYEQYF. In nucleotides, the CDR3 is TGTGCCAGTAGTTTGGACAGGGGTAACTACGAGCAGTACTTC.

V is TRBV5-1 and J is TRBJ2-2, with D unresolved. The V end lost 0 bases, the J end lost 0 bases, and 9 bases lay between the germline ends. This CDR3 spans 16 amino acids. Germline assignment: CDR1 SGHRS and CDR2 YFSETQ. The CDR3 region has the DNA TGCGCCAGCAGCTTGGCTGAGCCCCCGAACACCGGGGAGCTGTTTTTT. This translates into CASSLAEPPNTGELFF.

This rearrangement joins TRBV13 to TRBJ1-2; D uncertain. Trimming cost V 1 base and J 2 bases, with 8 bases left between them. The germline V gene encodes CDR1 PRHDT and CDR2 FYEKMQ (reference sequence). The CDR3 consists of 14 residues. The CDR3 here is CASSLAYKNYGYTF. The CDR3 DNA reads as TGTGCCAGCAGCTTAGCTTACAAAAACTATGGCTACACCTTC.

This sequence joins TRBV6-1 and TRBJ1-4, with a possible D match to TRBD1 (5 bases). The CDR3 spans 16 residues. The V gene's germline CDR1 is MNHNS and CDR2 SASEGT. V dropped 3 bases and J dropped 0 bases, with 11 bases sitting between them. Written as DNA, the CDR3 is TGTGCCAGCAGTGACCCAGGGATCGCAACTAATGAAAAACTGTTTTTT. It specifies CASSDPGIATNEKLFF.

CDR3 in amino acids: CASSLGGQGSYGYTF. CDR3 DNA: TGTGCCAGCAGCCTAGGCGGACAGGGTTCCTATGGCTACACCTTC. This chain links TRBV9 with TRBJ1-2, with TRBD1 matching 8 bases. This CDR3 is built from 15 residues. V gave up 4 bases and J gave up 4 bases; unmatched junction bases: 9. In germline, CDR1 is SGDLS, CDR2 YYNGEE.

This chain connects TRBV2 to TRBJ2-5; TRBD1 might be the D (6 bases). V lost 8 bases and J lost 5, with 12 bases in between. This CDR3 has 12 residues. Germline CDR1 SNHLY, CDR2 FYNNEI. The DNA of the CDR3 is TGTGCCAGCGGGGAGAGGGGGGAGACCCAGTACTTC. This encodes CASGERGETQYF.

The chain is built from TRBV2 and TRBJ2-3; the D gene is possibly TRBD2 (5 bases). Germline V gene lookup returns CDR1 SNHLY and CDR2 FYNNEI. Trimming took 5 bases from V and 8 from J, leaving 14 bases between them. CDR3 length: 13 amino acids. The DNA for the CDR3 is TGTGCCAGCAGTACGACGACTGGAGGTACGCAGTATTTT. As protein: CASSTTTGGTQYF.

The J gene is TRBJ1-2, the V gene TRBV27, with a possible D match to TRBD1 (6 bases). Deletions cut 2 bases from V and 8 bases from J, with 15 bases between. CDR3 length equals 14 residues. The germline V gene has CDR1 MNHEY and CDR2 SMNVEV (reference sequence). CDR3 sequence (DNA): TGTGCCAGCAGTTTAGGGGGGGGGCTGCGAGGCTACACCTTC. Translation gives CASSLGGGLRGYTF.

This sequence joins TRBV6-6 and TRBJ2-7; D remains ambiguous. Trimming left V 2 bases short and J 6 bases short, with 17 bases between. CDR1 and CDR2 from the germline V gene are MNHNY and SVGAGI (reference sequence). The CDR3 has 15 amino acids. CDR3 coding DNA: TGTGCCAGCAGTTACCGGAGAGATGTACCCGTCGAGCAGTACTTC. Residues: CASSYRRDVPVEQYF.

V and J are TRBV27 and TRBJ1-2; 8 bases agree with TRBD1. This CDR3 is 15 amino acids long. CDR1 is MNHEY and CDR2 is SMNVEV in the germline V gene (reference sequence). Trimming took 1 base from V and 4 from J; bases not matched to a gene: 5. The CDR3 reads CASSLYDRGGYGYTF. The CDR3 nucleotides read TGTGCCAGCAGTTTATACGACAGGGGAGGCTATGGCTACACCTTC.

The chain carries TRBV4-1 and TRBJ2-1; no firm D call. This CDR3 comprises 11 residues. V was pared by 4 bases and J by 5 bases, with 3 bases between. CDR1 and CDR2 from the germline V gene are MGHRA and YSYEKL. CDR3 sequence: CASSLDNEQFF. The CDR3 nucleotides are TGCGCCAGCAGCCTCGACAATGAGCAGTTCTTC.

The chain recombines TRBV4-2 with TRBJ2-1, with 8 bases aligning to TRBD1. Germline CDR1 LGHNA, CDR2 YNFKEQ. Trimming at V came to 1 base and at J to 2 bases, leaving 13 bases not matched to a gene. The CDR3 contains 19 residues. The CDR3 sequence is CASSQVWGAGGFTYNEQFF. CDR3 coding DNA: TGTGCCAGCAGCCAAGTGTGGGGGGCAGGGGGCTTCACCTACAATGAGCAGTTCTTC.

The chain carries TRBV4-1 and TRBJ2-7; D may be TRBD1 (6 bases). V was pared by 2 bases and J by 0 bases, with 14 bases between. This CDR3 region has 16 residues. Germline loops: CDR1 MGHRA, CDR2 YSYEKL. CDR3 protein: CASSQSPKGVSYEQYF. Written as DNA, the CDR3 is TGCGCCAGCAGCCAATCCCCGAAGGGGGTCTCCTACGAGCAGTACTTC.

The chain recombines TRBV7-9 with TRBJ2-3, with D possibly being TRBD2 (7 bases). V lost 5 bases to trimming and J lost 1 base, with 16 bases between them. This CDR3 is 16 amino acids long. CDR1 SEHNR and CDR2 FQNEAQ come from the germline V gene (reference sequence). The CDR3 DNA sequence: TGTGCCAGCAGCCCAGAAGTAGGGGGGGGCACAGATACGCAGTATTTT. Translation gives CASSPEVGGGTDTQYF.

V is TRBV18 and J is TRBJ2-2; maybe TRBD1 (5 bases). CDR3 length equals 15 residues. The V gene's germline CDR1 is KGHSH and CDR2 LQKENI. The V end lost 4 bases, the J end lost 6 bases, and 15 bases lay between the germline ends. The CDR3 protein is CASSRDSQGSGELFF. The CDR3 nucleotides are TGTGCCAGCTCACGAGATTCCCAGGGATCCGGGGAGCTGTTTTTT. Full variable domain (rest looked up from reference TRBV18 and TRBJ2-2): NAGVMQNPRHLVRRRGQEARLRCSPMKGHSHVYWYRQLPEEGLKFMVYLQKENIIDESGMPKERFSAEFPKEGPSILRIQQVVRGDSAAYFCASSRDSQGSGELFFGEGSRLTVL.

The gene calls are TRBV19 and TRBJ1-5, with D hard to call. In germline, CDR1 is LNHDA, CDR2 SQIVND (reference sequence). V lost 5 bases and J lost 4, with 18 bases in between. The CDR3 has 16 amino acids. DNA of the CDR3: TGTGCCAGTAGTCAGGACGGAACTAGGCGGAATCAGCCCCAGCATTTT. This sequence encodes CASSQDGTRRNQPQHF.